This T cell receptor beta chain was obtained from a study of blood T cell repertoires in COVID-19. On the study more broadly: Samples taken during acute and convalescent COVID-19 were collected in the United States, Italy and Spain.

CDR3 length: 18 residues. Germline V gives CDR1 SGHTA, CDR2 FQGNSA. The ends lost 1 base at V and 7 bases at J; junction bases unmatched: 13. Method: immunoSEQ multiplex PCR; TCRdb's copy keeps in-frame clones and lacks some. This sample carries 250,000 to 350,000 clones, around 90% of them seen once, and the ten largest clones take roughly 2%. This clone was observed once. The source material was peripheral blood. This sequence originates from a woman aged 45-59 years who had recovered from COVID-19. V usage is TRBV7-2 and J usage is TRBJ2-4; 10 bases are a match to TRBD2. The CDR3 sequence is CASSLDSGRAYLGNIQYF. The DNA of the CDR3 is TGTGCCAGCAGCTTAGACAGCGGGAGGGCCTATCTGGGGAACATTCAGTACTTC.